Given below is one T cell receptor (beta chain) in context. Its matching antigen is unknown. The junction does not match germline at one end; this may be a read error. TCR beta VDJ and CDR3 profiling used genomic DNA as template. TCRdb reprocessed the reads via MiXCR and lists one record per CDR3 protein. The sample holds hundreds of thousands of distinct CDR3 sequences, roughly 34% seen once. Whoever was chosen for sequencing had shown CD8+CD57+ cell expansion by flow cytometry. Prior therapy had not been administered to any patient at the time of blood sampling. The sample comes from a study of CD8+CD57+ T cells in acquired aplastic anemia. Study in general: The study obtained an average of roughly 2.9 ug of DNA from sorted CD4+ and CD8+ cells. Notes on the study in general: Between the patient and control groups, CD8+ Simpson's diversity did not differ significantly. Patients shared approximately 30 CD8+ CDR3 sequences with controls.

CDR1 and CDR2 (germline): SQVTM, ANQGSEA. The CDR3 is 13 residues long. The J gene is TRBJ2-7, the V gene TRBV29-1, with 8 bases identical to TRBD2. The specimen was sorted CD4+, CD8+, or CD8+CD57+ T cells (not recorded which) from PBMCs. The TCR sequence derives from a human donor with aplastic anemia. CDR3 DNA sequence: TGCAGCGTCCGTAGCGGGATCTCCCACGAGCAGTACTTC. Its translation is CSVRSGISHEQYF.